This T cell receptor (beta chain) was identified during a study of cytomegalovirus exposure and HLA in healthy donors. Study-wide results and caveats: It was reported that the classifier diagnosed cytomegalovirus status with high specificity and sensitivity in both the original and validation cohorts. An analysis was carried out later, and it reportedly showed fewer N-insertions in an Asian-associated ancestry cluster than the approximately 700-donor mean. It is likely that the observed cluster of highly shared sequence variants was a sequencing artifact. TRBV6-2, TRBV6-3 and some other V segments were unresolvable in 87-base-pair reads.

This clone came up once. Its antigen remains unknown. Germline CDR1 is SGHKS and CDR2 is YYEKEE (reference sequence). V was clipped by 3 bases and J by 4 bases, with 11 bases between them. CDR3 length: 15 residues. The primer mix had 60 Vbeta and 13 Jbeta primers. TCRdb keeps only in-frame clones here, not all; method: immunoSEQ multiplex PCR. The sample yields 90,000 to 120,000 clones, around 76% seen once. Sample: PBMCs. The sequence was obtained from a man aged 18 to 29 in good health and CMV-seronegative. V usage is TRBV5-5 and J usage is TRBJ1-6; D perhaps matches TRBD1 (5 bases). CDR3: CASSSSGGYNSPLHF. In nucleotides, the CDR3 is TGTGCCAGCAGCTCCAGTGGGGGGTATAATTCACCCCTCCACTTT.